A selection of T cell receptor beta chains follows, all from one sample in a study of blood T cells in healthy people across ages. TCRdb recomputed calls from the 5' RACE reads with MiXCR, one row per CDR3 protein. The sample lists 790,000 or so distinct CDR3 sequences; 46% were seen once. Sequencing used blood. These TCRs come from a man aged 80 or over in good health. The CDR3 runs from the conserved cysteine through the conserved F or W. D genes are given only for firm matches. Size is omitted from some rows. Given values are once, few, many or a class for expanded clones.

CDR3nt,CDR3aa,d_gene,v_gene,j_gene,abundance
TGCAGTGCTAGTAATGTAGGGGGAACGAACACCGGGGAGCTGTTTTTT,CSASNVGGTNTGELFF,NA,TRBV20-1,TRBJ2-2,NA
TGTGCCAGCAGCTCAGCGGGGAGCTCCTACAATGAGCAGTTCTTC,CASSSAGSSYNEQFF,TRBD2,TRBV5-6,TRBJ2-1,many
TGCGCCGGCAGCTTGGGGGCGAAGAATGGGGATACGCAGTATTTT,CAGSLGAKNGDTQYF,NA,TRBV5-1,TRBJ2-3,NA
TGTGCCAGCAGCTTAACCAGGCGGCACACAGATACGCAGTATTTT,CASSLTRRHTDTQYF,NA,TRBV7-2,TRBJ2-3,NA
TGTGCCAGCAGTTTATTTCGCGAGGCAGATACGCAGTATTTT,CASSLFREADTQYF,NA,TRBV28,TRBJ2-3,many
TGTGCCAGCAGCGAGGGACTAGCGGGGGCACTTCAAGAGACCCAGTACTTC,CASSEGLAGALQETQYF,TRBD2,TRBV9,TRBJ2-5,few
TGCAGCGTTGAATCGGGACAGGGGACTAACTATGGCTACACCTTC,CSVESGQGTNYGYTF,TRBD1,TRBV29-1,TRBJ1-2,NA
TGCAGTGCTAGAAGCAAAGACACTCCCTACGAGCAGTACTTC,CSARSKDTPYEQYF,NA,TRBV20-1,TRBJ2-7,NA
TGTGCCACCGGGACTCCGGGCACAGATACGCAGTATTTT,CATGTPGTDTQYF,NA,TRBV10-3,TRBJ2-3,few
TGCGCCAGCAGCTTTAACGGGGACATCAATCAGCCCCAGCATTTT,CASSFNGDINQPQHF,NA,TRBV5-1,TRBJ1-5,many
TGTGCCAGCACCCCATCGGTAGGGAATGGCTACACCTTC,CASTPSVGNGYTF,NA,TRBV12-3/TRBV12-4,TRBJ1-2,many
TGTGCCAGCAGTTTCTGGGACCGAAGTAATGAAAAGCTGTTTTTT,CASSFWDRSNEKLFF,NA,TRBV12-3/TRBV12-4,TRBJ1-4,NA
TGTGCCAGCACCCACAGGGTACCCTACAATGAGCAGTTCTTC,CASTHRVPYNEQFF,NA,TRBV6-2/TRBV6-3,TRBJ2-1,NA
TGTGCCAGCAGCCAAACAGGGGTAAGGAGCAATCAGCCCCAGCATTTT,CASSQTGVRSNQPQHF,TRBD1,TRBV12-3/TRBV12-4,TRBJ1-5,NA
TGTGCCATCAGTGAGCCTAGCGGGGGGCTCAATGAGCAGTTCTTC,CAISEPSGGLNEQFF,TRBD2,TRBV10-3,TRBJ2-1,NA
TGTGCCAGCAGCTCCCGGGACTTAGCCCCCAGTGAGCAGTTCTTC,CASSSRDLAPSEQFF,NA,TRBV9,TRBJ2-1,few
TGCGCCAGCAGCCAAGCCCAGACTAGCTCAGATACGCAGTATTTT,CASSQAQTSSDTQYF,TRBD2,TRBV4-1,TRBJ2-3,many
TGTGCCAGCAGTCTCAGCGCGAGCTACAATGAGCAGTTCTTC,CASSLSASYNEQFF,NA,TRBV27,TRBJ2-1,NA
TGTGCCAGCAGCTTAACGGTGGCAGGGGTAGATGAGCAGTTCTTC,CASSLTVAGVDEQFF,NA,TRBV7-3,TRBJ2-1,few
TGTGCCAGCAGGCCCGCCGGGACTTCATATCCAGGGCAGTTCTTC,CASRPAGTSYPGQFF,NA,TRBV6-1,TRBJ2-1,NA
TGTGCCAGCAGACGTGCCGAGCTGAACACTGAAGCTTTCTTT,CASRRAELNTEAFF,NA,TRBV28,TRBJ1-1,NA
TGCAGTACTGAAAGCGGGAGGGCGAATGAGCAGTTCTTC,CSTESGRANEQFF,TRBD2,TRBV20-1,TRBJ2-1,NA
TGTGCCAGCAGAATTACAGGGACCCAGCATTTT,CASRITGTQHF,NA,TRBV28,TRBJ1-5,NA
TGTGCCAGCAGCTTTGTTAGGGTCGTGTCTAGCACAGATACGCAGTATTTT,CASSFVRVVSSTDTQYF,NA,TRBV5-6,TRBJ2-3,many
TGTGCCATCAGTGAGAGGCGGGAGGGACTGTCAAATGAGCAGTTCTTC,CAISERREGLSNEQFF,TRBD2,TRBV10-3,TRBJ2-1,NA
TGTGCCAGCAGCCAGACAGCCACCTCCTACGAGCAGTACTTC,CASSQTATSYEQYF,NA,TRBV7-3,TRBJ2-7,NA
TGCGCCAGCAGCCAAGATCTGGCGGGAGCCCCCTACGAGCAGTACTTC,CASSQDLAGAPYEQYF,TRBD2,TRBV4-3,TRBJ2-7,many
TGCGCCAGCAGCTTGTTCGGGCAGAACAATGAGCAGTTCTTC,CASSLFGQNNEQFF,NA,TRBV5-1,TRBJ2-1,few
TGTGCCAGCAGCGCCCCTAGTTCTGGCTACGAGCAGTACTTC,CASSAPSSGYEQYF,NA,TRBV7-2,TRBJ2-7,NA
TGTGCCAGCAGTTTTGGGGGCCTCGATGAGCAGTTCTTC,CASSFGGLDEQFF,NA,TRBV27,TRBJ2-1,many
TGCGCCAGCGGGGCCTCACGGGGCTACACCTTC,CASGASRGYTF,NA,TRBV4-1,TRBJ1-2,NA
TGCAGTGCTAGCCCGAGGGACTATGGCTACACCTTC,CSASPRDYGYTF,NA,TRBV20-1,TRBJ1-2,few
TGCGCCAGCAGCTTGGCCAGGGGTGAGGGCTATGGCTACACCTTC,CASSLARGEGYGYTF,NA,TRBV5-1,TRBJ1-2,few
TGTGCCAGCTCCCCCGGTAGAGGGGCCACTGAAGCTTTCTTT,CASSPGRGATEAFF,NA,TRBV7-2,TRBJ1-1,few
TGTGCCAGCGGCTTGGTATTCAATGAGCAGTTCTTC,CASGLVFNEQFF,NA,TRBV7-2,TRBJ2-1,few
TGTGCCAGCAGCCTCCTGGCGGCCACTGAAGCTTTCTTT,CASSLLAATEAFF,NA,TRBV16,TRBJ1-1,NA
TGCAGCGAAGCGGGTCTCTACAATGAGCAGTTCTTC,CSEAGLYNEQFF,NA,TRBV29-1,TRBJ2-1,NA
TGTGCCAGCCGGACAGGGGGCGGGAATGAGCAGTTCTTC,CASRTGGGNEQFF,TRBD1,TRBV6-6,TRBJ2-1,few
TGCGCCAGCAGCGTGGAAGGCGGAAACTATGGCTACACCTTC,CASSVEGGNYGYTF,NA,TRBV5-1,TRBJ1-2,NA
TGTGCCAGCAGTGAAGCCCTCCGACGGAGGGCCTACGAGCAGTACTTC,CASSEALRRRAYEQYF,NA,TRBV6-1,TRBJ2-7,NA
TGCGCCAGCAGCTTGATCCCCAATTTGGATGCACCCCTCCACTTT,CASSLIPNLDAPLHF,NA,TRBV5-1,TRBJ1-6,NA
TGCGCCAGCAGTATTCTCGGACTAGCGGGTAACACCGGGGAGCTGTTTTTT,CASSILGLAGNTGELFF,TRBD2,TRBV5-1,TRBJ2-2,NA
TGTGCCAGCAGCCAAGTCGAGGTTGGGGCCAACGTCCTGACTTTC,CASSQVEVGANVLTF,NA,TRBV3-1,TRBJ2-6,NA
TGCAGCCACGGCGGGGCGGAGGAGCAGTTCTTC,CSHGGAEEQFF,NA,TRBV29-1,TRBJ2-1,NA
TGTGCCAGCACTGGGGGGGTAACCGCCTACGAGCAGTACTTC,CASTGGVTAYEQYF,TRBD2,TRBV6-5,TRBJ2-7,few
TGTGCCAGCAGCTTCGACGTCGCTAGGACCTACAATGAGCAGTACTTC,CASSFDVARTYNEQYF,NA,TRBV7-2,TRBJ2-7,NA
TGCAGCGTTCCCCAGAGGGGCAGTCACAATGAGCAGTTCTTC,CSVPQRGSHNEQFF,NA,TRBV29-1,TRBJ2-1,few
TGTGCCAGCAGTCTCCGGACTAGCGGGATAAGCTCCTACGAGCAGTACTTC,CASSLRTSGISSYEQYF,TRBD2,TRBV27,TRBJ2-7,NA
TGCAGTGCTGGGGGAAGGACCCACAGGGACAATGAGCAGTTCTTC,CSAGGRTHRDNEQFF,NA,TRBV20-1,TRBJ2-1,many
TGTGCCAGCAGAACTGGACAGGTGAACACTGAAGCTTTCTTT,CASRTGQVNTEAFF,TRBD1,TRBV6-6,TRBJ1-1,NA
TGCGCCAGCAGCCAAGATCGTCACCAGCCCCAGCATTTT,CASSQDRHQPQHF,NA,TRBV4-3,TRBJ1-5,NA
TGTGCCAGCAGTGAAGCTGGCAGGGGGTCAGGCAAAAACATTCAGTACTTC,CASSEAGRGSGKNIQYF,TRBD1,TRBV6-1,TRBJ2-4,NA
TGTGCCAGCAGTGATGGGACCGGGGATACGCAGTATTTT,CASSDGTGDTQYF,NA,TRBV2,TRBJ2-3,many
TGTGCCAGCAGCGACGGGACCTCCGGGAATGAGCAGTTCTTC,CASSDGTSGNEQFF,NA,TRBV6-1,TRBJ2-1,many
TGTGCCAGCGGGGAGTTTGGGAGCGAAAATACGCAGTATTTT,CASGEFGSENTQYF,NA,TRBV25-1,TRBJ2-3,NA
TGCGCCGGCAGCCAAGATCCAGCGGGGGGATCGAACACCGGGGAGCTGTTTTTT,CAGSQDPAGGSNTGELFF,TRBD2,TRBV4-3,TRBJ2-2,NA